This TCR beta chain emerged from a study of T cells after yellow fever vaccination. Study-wide results and limits: Clones that expanded after primary vaccination mostly reappeared after the booster (around 96% CD4, about 89% CD8). Researchers noted that a small share of clonotypes showed up in both CD4 and CD8 compartments.

This clonotype occurred a few times. Its antigen is undetermined. The trim removed 5 bases at V and 0 bases at J, leaving 8 bases unmatched. This CDR3 has 16 amino acids. Germline loops: CDR1 SGHRS, CDR2 YFSETQ. The study made its TCR cDNA through 5'RACE template switching. That step introduced a universal primer site along with UMIs. TCRdb re-derived calls from the 5' RACE reads in MiXCR, one entry per CDR3 protein. The sample has some 150,000 distinct CDR3 sequences; under 7% are singletons. The sequence came from a man aged 25-45 years who received the YFV17D yellow fever vaccine. Material: CD4+ T cells sorted from PBMCs, obtained 10 days after the yellow fever booster vaccination. The chain employs TRBV5-1 and TRBJ2-7, with TRBD2 matching over 10 bases. In DNA form, the CDR3 reads TGCGCCAGCAGTATTGTACTAGCGGGACACTCCTACGAGCAGTACTTC. Translating it yields CASSIVLAGHSYEQYF.